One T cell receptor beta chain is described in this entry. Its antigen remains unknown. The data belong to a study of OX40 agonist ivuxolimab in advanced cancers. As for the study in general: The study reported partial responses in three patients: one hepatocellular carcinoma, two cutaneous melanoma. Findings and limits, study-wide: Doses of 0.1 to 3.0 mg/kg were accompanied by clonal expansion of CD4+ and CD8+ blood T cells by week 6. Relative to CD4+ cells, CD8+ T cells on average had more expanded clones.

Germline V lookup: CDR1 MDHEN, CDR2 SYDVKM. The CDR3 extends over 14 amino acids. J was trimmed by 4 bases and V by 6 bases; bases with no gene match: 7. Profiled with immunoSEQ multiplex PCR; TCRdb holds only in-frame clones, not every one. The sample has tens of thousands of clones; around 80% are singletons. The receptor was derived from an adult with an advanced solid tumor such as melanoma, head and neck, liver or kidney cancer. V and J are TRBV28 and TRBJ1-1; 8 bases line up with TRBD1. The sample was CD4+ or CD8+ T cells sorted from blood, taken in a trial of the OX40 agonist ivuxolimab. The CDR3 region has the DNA TGTGCCAGCAGCCCACAGGGGGTGGGCACTGAAGCTTTCTTT. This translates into CASSPQGVGTEAFF.